This is a list of T cell receptor beta chains from one sample in a study of cytomegalovirus exposure and HLA in healthy donors. This table comes from immunoSEQ multiplex PCR, and its TCRdb copy is limited to in-frame clones, with some not included. The data show some 130,000 clones, with more than 75% seen just once and about 2.2% held by the top ten. The specimen was PBMCs. The receptors originated from a young man in good health and CMV-seronegative. Both conserved end residues are part of each CDR3. Each record gives: CDR3 protein, CDR3 DNA, J gene, D gene, V gene, clone size. The D gene is left open where the match is weak. Clone sizes are given selectively: once, few, many, or a class where the clone is expanded.

CDR3 protein: CATAGGLIDEQFF; CDR3 DNA: TGTGCCACCGCGGGGGGACTCATCGACGAGCAGTTCTTC; J gene: TRBJ2-1; D gene: TRBD2; V gene: TRBV19; clone size: .
CDR3 protein: CASSGGLTNTGELFF; CDR3 DNA: TGCGCCAGCAGTGGGGGACTAACGAACACCGGGGAGCTGTTTTTT; J gene: TRBJ2-2; D gene: TRBD2; V gene: TRBV10-1; clone size: .
CDR3 protein: CASSQGTAIYNEQFF; CDR3 DNA: TGTGCCAGCAGTCAGGGGACAGCCATTTACAATGAGCAGTTCTTC; J gene: TRBJ2-1; D gene: TRBD1; V gene: TRBV6-5; clone size: .
CDR3 protein: CASTPTGSSYNEQFF; CDR3 DNA: TGTGCCAGCACCCCGACCGGGAGCTCCTACAATGAGCAGTTCTTC; J gene: TRBJ2-1; D gene: .; V gene: TRBV5-8; clone size: .
CDR3 protein: CASRQRTGGPWSHEQFF; CDR3 DNA: TGTGCCAGCAGGCAGAGGACGGGAGGGCCTTGGTCCCATGAGCAGTTCTTC; J gene: TRBJ2-1; D gene: TRBD2; V gene: TRBV7-9; clone size: .
CDR3 protein: CASSVEGQGQTQYF; CDR3 DNA: TGTGCCAGCAGCGTAGAGGGACAGGGGCAGACCCAGTACTTC; J gene: TRBJ2-5; D gene: TRBD1; V gene: TRBV9; clone size: .
CDR3 protein: CASSLFVGDQETQYF; CDR3 DNA: TGCGCCAGCAGCTTGTTTGTAGGGGATCAAGAGACCCAGTACTTC; J gene: TRBJ2-5; D gene: .; V gene: TRBV5-1; clone size: .
CDR3 protein: CASSLLFTGGSGNTIYF; CDR3 DNA: TGTGCCAGCAGTTTATTATTCACGGGGGGCTCTGGAAACACCATATATTTT; J gene: TRBJ1-3; D gene: .; V gene: TRBV28; clone size: .
CDR3 protein: CASSFLGAWTEAFF; CDR3 DNA: TGTGCCAGCAGCTTCCTGGGGGCTTGGACTGAAGCTTTCTTT; J gene: TRBJ1-1; D gene: .; V gene: TRBV7-9; clone size: .
CDR3 protein: CSSSLEGDRLNYGYTF; CDR3 DNA: TGTTCCAGCAGCTTAGAAGGTGACAGGCTCAACTATGGCTACACCTTC; J gene: TRBJ1-2; D gene: .; V gene: TRBV7-9; clone size: .
CDR3 protein: CASSYYTGELFF; CDR3 DNA: TGTGCCAGCAGTTACTACACCGGGGAGCTGTTTTTT; J gene: TRBJ2-2; D gene: .; V gene: TRBV27; clone size: .
CDR3 protein: CASSPTPSGRAQGEQYF; CDR3 DNA: TGCGCCAGCAGCCCGACACCGAGCGGGAGGGCCCAAGGCGAGCAGTACTTC; J gene: TRBJ2-7; D gene: TRBD2; V gene: TRBV4-1; clone size: once
CDR3 protein: CASSLDTQYF; CDR3 DNA: TGTGCCAGCAGCCTCGATACGCAGTATTTT; J gene: TRBJ2-3; D gene: .; V gene: TRBV7-9; clone size: .
CDR3 protein: CSAGPRGSYNEQFF; CDR3 DNA: TGCAGCGCCGGGCCCAGGGGGTCTTACAATGAGCAGTTCTTC; J gene: TRBJ2-1; D gene: TRBD1; V gene: TRBV29-1; clone size: .
CDR3 protein: CASSLAVSSYNEQFF; CDR3 DNA: TGTGCCAGCAGCTTAGCGGTATCTTCCTACAATGAGCAGTTCTTC; J gene: TRBJ2-1; D gene: .; V gene: TRBV13; clone size: .
CDR3 protein: CASSLAWSKADGYTF; CDR3 DNA: TGTGCCAGCAGCTTAGCGTGGAGTAAGGCAGATGGCTACACCTTC; J gene: TRBJ1-2; D gene: .; V gene: TRBV7-8; clone size: .
CDR3 protein: CASSDYQTDTQYF; CDR3 DNA: TGCGCCAGCAGCGACTATCAAACAGATACGCAGTATTTT; J gene: TRBJ2-3; D gene: .; V gene: TRBV5-1; clone size: .
CDR3 protein: CASSLSGGGGAKNIQYF; CDR3 DNA: TGTGCCAGCAGCTTAAGTGGGGGGGGCGGTGCCAAAAACATTCAGTACTTC; J gene: TRBJ2-4; D gene: .; V gene: TRBV7-2; clone size: .
CDR3 protein: CASNLRQWRGNQPQHF; CDR3 DNA: TGTGCCAGCAATCTAAGACAGTGGAGGGGTAATCAGCCCCAGCATTTT; J gene: TRBJ1-5; D gene: .; V gene: TRBV28; clone size: .
CDR3 protein: CASSLVLAGPTGELFF; CDR3 DNA: TGCGCCAGCAGCTTGGTACTAGCGGGACCCACCGGGGAGCTGTTTTTT; J gene: TRBJ2-2; D gene: TRBD2; V gene: TRBV5-1; clone size: few
CDR3 protein: CASSEAGGNTIYF; CDR3 DNA: TGTGCCAGCAGTGAGGCTGGTGGAAACACCATATATTTT; J gene: TRBJ1-3; D gene: .; V gene: TRBV6-1; clone size: .
CDR3 protein: CASSSGISYEQYF; CDR3 DNA: TGTGCCAGCAGCTCCGGGATCTCCTACGAGCAGTACTTC; J gene: TRBJ2-7; D gene: .; V gene: TRBV7-9; clone size: .
CDR3 protein: CASSPTVFGNTIYF; CDR3 DNA: TGCGCCAGCAGCCCAACTGTATTTGGAAACACCATATATTTT; J gene: TRBJ1-3; D gene: .; V gene: TRBV5-1; clone size: many
CDR3 protein: CASRIGQGSPGELFF; CDR3 DNA: TGTGCCAGCAGGATTGGACAGGGATCCCCCGGGGAGCTGTTTTTT; J gene: TRBJ2-2; D gene: TRBD1; V gene: TRBV27; clone size: .
CDR3 protein: CASRQRWTGINYGYTF; CDR3 DNA: TGTGCCAGCAGGCAGCGCTGGACAGGGATAAACTATGGCTACACCTTC; J gene: TRBJ1-2; D gene: TRBD1; V gene: TRBV27; clone size: .
CDR3 protein: CARPGTVFYGYTF; CDR3 DNA: TGTGCCAGACCCGGGACAGTTTTCTATGGCTACACCTTC; J gene: TRBJ1-2; D gene: .; V gene: TRBV21-1; clone size: few
CDR3 protein: CSVEGLAAYEQYF; CDR3 DNA: TGCAGCGTTGAAGGACTAGCGGCTTACGAGCAGTACTTC; J gene: TRBJ2-7; D gene: TRBD2; V gene: TRBV29-1; clone size: .
CDR3 protein: CASSEAETVEQYF; CDR3 DNA: TGTGCCAGCAGTGAAGCGGAGACAGTCGAGCAGTACTTC; J gene: TRBJ2-7; D gene: .; V gene: TRBV6-1; clone size: .
CDR3 protein: CASNFRGQETQYF; CDR3 DNA: TGTGCCAGCAATTTCAGGGGCCAAGAGACCCAGTACTTC; J gene: TRBJ2-5; D gene: .; V gene: TRBV2; clone size: .
CDR3 protein: CASSVDLAGGGGEQFF; CDR3 DNA: TGTGCCAGCAGCGTAGACCTAGCGGGAGGGGGGGGAGAGCAGTTCTTC; J gene: TRBJ2-1; D gene: TRBD2; V gene: TRBV9; clone size: .
CDR3 protein: CASSRGLNTEAFF; CDR3 DNA: TGTGCCAGCAGTCGGGGATTGAACACTGAAGCTTTCTTT; J gene: TRBJ1-1; D gene: .; V gene: TRBV2; clone size: .
CDR3 protein: CASSPGWGNEKLFF; CDR3 DNA: TGTGCCAGCAGCCCAGGGTGGGGTAATGAAAAACTGTTTTTT; J gene: TRBJ1-4; D gene: .; V gene: TRBV5-6; clone size: .
CDR3 protein: CASSPGQGTDTQYF; CDR3 DNA: TGTGCCAGCTCACCTGGACAGGGGACAGATACGCAGTATTTT; J gene: TRBJ2-3; D gene: TRBD1; V gene: TRBV18; clone size: .
CDR3 protein: CASSLGLAGQYF; CDR3 DNA: TGTGCCAGCAGCTTGGGACTAGCGGGGCAGTACTTC; J gene: TRBJ2-7; D gene: TRBD2; V gene: TRBV7-8; clone size: once
CDR3 protein: CASMSLMEAFF; CDR3 DNA: TGTGCCAGTATGAGCCTTATGGAAGCTTTCTTT; J gene: TRBJ1-1; D gene: .; V gene: TRBV19; clone size: .
CDR3 protein: CASSSGGTQSTDTQYF; CDR3 DNA: TGCGCCAGCAGTTCCGGAGGGACCCAAAGCACAGATACGCAGTATTTT; J gene: TRBJ2-3; D gene: .; V gene: TRBV5-1; clone size: .
CDR3 protein: CASSQETGVMNTEAFF; CDR3 DNA: TGCGCCAGCAGCCAAGAGACAGGGGTGATGAACACTGAAGCTTTCTTT; J gene: TRBJ1-1; D gene: TRBD1; V gene: TRBV4-1; clone size: .
CDR3 protein: CAISPGSSDEQFF; CDR3 DNA: TGTGCCATCTCCCCGGGAAGCAGCGATGAGCAGTTCTTC; J gene: TRBJ2-1; D gene: .; V gene: TRBV10-3; clone size: .
CDR3 protein: CASSSRDLRSYEQYF; CDR3 DNA: TGTGCCAGCAGTTCCCGGGACTTACGCTCCTACGAGCAGTACTTC; J gene: TRBJ2-7; D gene: .; V gene: TRBV28; clone size: .
CDR3 protein: CASSQGTAKETQYF; CDR3 DNA: TGCGCCAGCAGCCAAGGGACAGCAAAAGAGACCCAGTACTTC; J gene: TRBJ2-5; D gene: .; V gene: TRBV4-1; clone size: .
CDR3 protein: CATINTGELFF; CDR3 DNA: TGTGCCACCATCAACACCGGGGAGCTGTTTTTT; J gene: TRBJ2-2; D gene: .; V gene: TRBV10-3; clone size: once
CDR3 protein: CASSPRTGPNTGELFF; CDR3 DNA: TGCGCCAGCAGCCCGCGGACAGGTCCTAACACCGGGGAGCTGTTTTTT; J gene: TRBJ2-2; D gene: TRBD1; V gene: TRBV5-1; clone size: .
CDR3 protein: CASSPYRVAGTYEQYF; CDR3 DNA: TGTGCCAGCAGCCCTTACAGGGTAGCGGGAACCTACGAGCAGTACTTC; J gene: TRBJ2-7; D gene: TRBD2; V gene: TRBV7-8; clone size: .
CDR3 protein: CASRAGYSYEQYF; CDR3 DNA: TGTGCCAGCAGGGCGGGCTACTCCTACGAGCAGTACTTC; J gene: TRBJ2-7; D gene: .; V gene: TRBV6-6; clone size: few